Listed below are T cell receptor beta chains from one sample, sequenced in a study of control samples from healthy donors and cancer patients. The data were produced by immunoSEQ multiplex PCR, yet TCRdb's version contains in-frame clones alone and is incomplete. The table includes 150,000 to 200,000 clones, roughly 90% detected once. What was sequenced was blood. These receptors came from a woman aged 25 to 39 in good health. CDR3s include the opening cysteine and the closing phenylalanine or tryptophan. The D gene is left open where the match is weak. Not every row has a clone size; where given, it reads once, few, many or a size class.

d_gene	j_gene	v_gene	abundance	CDR3nt	CDR3aa
-	TRBJ1-1	TRBV6-5	-	TGTGCCAGCAGTTACGTGGGAGAGAACACTGAAGCTTTCTTT	CASSYVGENTEAFF
TRBD2	TRBJ2-1	TRBV28	-	TGTGCCAGCAGCTCGCTAGGGCGGGGGGGGATCTTC	CASSSLGRGGIF
TRBD2	TRBJ2-7	TRBV6-2/TRBV6-3	-	TGTGCCAGCAGTTACCGGACTAGCGGGAGACTGGGGCAGTACTTC	CASSYRTSGRLGQYF
-	TRBJ2-1	TRBV2	-	TGTGCCAGCACTAGGCCGGGGGACACCCCCAACCGGGAGCAGTTCTTC	CASTRPGDTPNREQFF
-	TRBJ2-2	TRBV5-6	-	TGTGCCAGCAGCCCCCGGGTGGGGATAGCCACCACCGGGGAGCTGTTTTTT	CASSPRVGIATTGELFF
-	TRBJ1-2	TRBV7-2	-	TGTGCCAGCAGCCCCGGGACGGAGAACTATGGCTACACCTTC	CASSPGTENYGYTF
TRBD2	TRBJ2-1	TRBV7-7	-	TGTGCTAGCAGCCAACTCGCGCGGGAGGGTGAGCAGTTCTTC	CASSQLAREGEQFF
-	TRBJ2-1	TRBV5-4	-	TGTGCCAGCAGCAACCTGACTAGGCCCTTTGACAATGAGCAGTTCTTC	CASSNLTRPFDNEQFF
-	TRBJ2-4	TRBV4-1	-	TGCGCCAGCAGCCAAGATCATCCGGGAGAGGAGGCCAAAAACATTCAGTACTTC	CASSQDHPGEEAKNIQYF
TRBD2	TRBJ2-3	TRBV7-2	once	TGTGCCAGCAGCTTAGATCGAGCGGGAGGGCGGTGGAACACAGATACGCAGTATTTT	CASSLDRAGGRWNTDTQYF
-	TRBJ2-1	TRBV19	once	TGTGCCAGTACCCAGGGCGGGTCCTACAATGAGCAGTTCTTC	CASTQGGSYNEQFF
TRBD1	TRBJ2-7	TRBV19	-	TGTGCCAGTAGTAGAAACGAAGGGACAGGGACTCGTCGGTACTTC	CASSRNEGTGTRRYF
-	TRBJ1-2	TRBV7-2	-	TGTGCCAGCAGCTCTACTCCAGGGACGGGTGGCTACACCTTC	CASSSTPGTGGYTF
-	TRBJ1-1	TRBV30	-	TGTGCCTGGAGTGTGGTGAGCACTGAAGCTTTCTTT	CAWSVVSTEAFF
TRBD2	TRBJ2-1	TRBV7-2	-	TGTGCCAGCAGCGGGGGACTAGCCGTCAATGAGCAGTTCTTC	CASSGGLAVNEQFF
-	TRBJ1-2	TRBV5-4	once	TGTGCCAGCAGCTTGGCCGTAGGGGGAAACTATGGCTACACCTTC	CASSLAVGGNYGYTF
-	TRBJ2-3	TRBV5-1	-	TGCGCCAGCAGCCCGGACTCATTCTACACAGATACGCAGTATTTT	CASSPDSFYTDTQYF
TRBD2	TRBJ2-7	TRBV6-5	-	TGTGCCAGCAGGGATACTAGCGGTTCCTACGAGCAGTACTTC	CASRDTSGSYEQYF
TRBD2	TRBJ2-3	TRBV15	-	TGTGCCACCAGCAGAGACTTAGCGGGAGCGAAGTATTTT	CATSRDLAGAKYF
-	TRBJ1-2	TRBV19	-	TGTGCCAGTACTCCGGGACCGACCTATGGCTACACCTTC	CASTPGPTYGYTF
-	TRBJ2-1	TRBV5-1	-	TGCGCCAGCAGCTCCGGACAGGGAGGGCCTCTTTACAATGAGCAGTTCTTC	CASSSGQGGPLYNEQFF
-	TRBJ2-6	TRBV28	-	TGTGCCAGCCTCGGACAATCGAGAATCTCTGGGGCCAACGTCCTGACTTTC	CASLGQSRISGANVLTF
-	TRBJ1-2	TRBV6-2/TRBV6-3	once	TGTGCCAGCAGTTCTGAACAAAACCCTATCTATGGCTACACCTTC	CASSSEQNPIYGYTF
-	TRBJ1-1	TRBV6-1	-	TGTGCCAGCAGTGAATACGGGCGGAGCACTGAAGCTTTCTTT	CASSEYGRSTEAFF
-	TRBJ1-5	TRBV12-5	-	TGTGCTAGTGGTTTGGATCCAGGGTATAGCAATCAGCCCCAGCATTTT	CASGLDPGYSNQPQHF
-	TRBJ2-2	TRBV5-1	-	TGCGCCAGCAGCTTTGATGGAACGAACACCGGGGAGCTGTTTTTT	CASSFDGTNTGELFF
-	TRBJ1-2	TRBV5-4	-	TGTGCCAGCAGCTTGGGCGCCGGGCCCCGCTATGGCTACACCTTC	CASSLGAGPRYGYTF
TRBD1	TRBJ2-3	TRBV5-1	few	TGCGCCAGCAGCTTGGGGACAGGTTCAGATACGCAGTATTTT	CASSLGTGSDTQYF
-	TRBJ1-2	TRBV2	-	TGTGCCAGCAGTGAAGACAGGAACTATGGCTACACCTTC	CASSEDRNYGYTF
-	TRBJ2-1	TRBV7-6	-	TGTGCCAGCAGCTTACGGACCTCCTACAATGAGCAGTTCTTC	CASSLRTSYNEQFF
-	TRBJ2-1	TRBV4-1	-	TGCGCCAGCAGCCAAGGCGATCTTCCCGGAATCTTC	CASSQGDLPGIF
-	TRBJ2-3	TRBV7-3	-	TGTGCCAGCAGCTTAAGAGGCGGAGGGGGAGTGGAGTTCTATACGCAGTATTTT	CASSLRGGGGVEFYTQYF
-	TRBJ2-5	TRBV4-2	-	TGTGCCAGCAGCCACCCGCCCCTGGGGTCTCAAGAGACCCAGTACTTC	CASSHPPLGSQETQYF
-	TRBJ2-1	TRBV7-6	-	TGTGCCAGCAGCTCTCGGATGTTCCGCGCCTACAATGAGCAGTTCTTC	CASSSRMFRAYNEQFF
-	TRBJ2-7	TRBV12-3/TRBV12-4	-	TGTGCCAGCACCAAGGGGAACCCCTACGAGCAGTACTTC	CASTKGNPYEQYF
-	TRBJ1-2	TRBV29-1	-	TGCAGCGTTGCCCTCCCCCGAGGCCTAGGCTACACCTTC	CSVALPRGLGYTF
-	TRBJ2-7	TRBV12-3/TRBV12-4	-	TGTGCCAGCGGGAGAAGGTACGAGCAGTACTTC	CASGRRYEQYF
-	TRBJ1-6	TRBV6-5	-	TGTGCCAGCAGTTCCGCCGTCACGTCTAATTCACCCCTCCACTTT	CASSSAVTSNSPLHF
TRBD1	TRBJ1-1	TRBV7-2	-	TGTGCCAGCAGCTTATTGGGGACAGGGAACACTGAAGCTTTCTTT	CASSLLGTGNTEAFF
TRBD1	TRBJ1-4	TRBV7-9	few	TGTGCCAGCACCCTAGGACAGGGGGATGAAAAACTGTTTTTT	CASTLGQGDEKLFF
TRBD1	TRBJ2-4	TRBV27	-	TGTGCCAGCAGTTTACGGACAGGAGTCAAAAACATTCAGTACTTC	CASSLRTGVKNIQYF
TRBD1	TRBJ2-3	TRBV9	-	TGTGCCAGCAGCTTCCTTACAGGGGGAGATACGCAGTATTTT	CASSFLTGGDTQYF
TRBD1	TRBJ2-7	TRBV6-5	-	TGTGCCAGCGGACAGGGATTCGGCGAGCAGTACTTC	CASGQGFGEQYF
-	TRBJ1-1	TRBV3-1/TRBV3-2	-	TGTGCCAGCAGCCAAGGAACAAAGAACACTGAAGCTTTCTTT	CASSQGTKNTEAFF
TRBD1	TRBJ2-1	TRBV14	-	TGTGCCAGCAGCTACCCTGGACAGGGTAGGTCCTACAATGAGCAGTTCTTC	CASSYPGQGRSYNEQFF
-	TRBJ1-1	TRBV18	-	TGTGCCAGCTCACCGGTCCAGGGGCTGAACACTGAAGCTTTCTTT	CASSPVQGLNTEAFF
-	TRBJ1-6	TRBV6-2/TRBV6-3	-	TGTGCCAGCAGTTACCAGGGCCCCGGACGGAATTCACCCCTCCACTTT	CASSYQGPGRNSPLHF
-	TRBJ1-6	TRBV3-1/TRBV3-2	-	TGTGCCAGCAGCCAACTCACAGATAATTCACCCCTCCACTTT	CASSQLTDNSPLHF
-	TRBJ2-3	TRBV24-1	once	TGTGCCACCAGTGATACGCGGGACAGCCTTAGCACAGATACGCAGTATTTT	CATSDTRDSLSTDTQYF
TRBD1	TRBJ1-3	TRBV19	-	TGTGCCAGTAGTTCACCATTCAACCGGGACAGGTCCCCCTCTGGAAACACCATATATTTT	CASSSPFNRDRSPSGNTIYF
-	TRBJ2-5	TRBV18	-	TGTGCCAGCTCACGTACAGGGCTTCAAGAGACCCAGTACTTC	CASSRTGLQETQYF
-	TRBJ1-5	TRBV7-9	-	TGTGCCAGCAGCTTAGTTGGGAAACAGGGTTATAGCAATCAGCCCCAGCATTTT	CASSLVGKQGYSNQPQHF
TRBD1	TRBJ2-7	TRBV6-4	-	TGTGCCAGCAGTGCGGACAGGGGGGCGTACGAGCAGTACTTC	CASSADRGAYEQYF
-	TRBJ1-5	TRBV16	-	TGTGCCAGCAGCCATAAGGGGAATCAGCCCCAGCATTTT	CASSHKGNQPQHF
TRBD1	TRBJ1-5	TRBV27	-	TGTGCCAGCAGCCCCGGACAGGGTGTATATCAGCCCCAGCATTTT	CASSPGQGVYQPQHF
-	TRBJ2-7	TRBV5-1	-	TGCGCCAGCAGCTTGGCCATACAGAGCTCCTACGAGCAGTACTTC	CASSLAIQSSYEQYF
TRBD2	TRBJ2-1	TRBV7-6	-	TGTGCCAGCAGCTTAGGGAGGACTAGCGGGAGGGGGAACGGGAATGAGCAGTTCTTC	CASSLGRTSGRGNGNEQFF
-	TRBJ1-4	TRBV7-2	once	TGTGCCAGCAGCTTGGGCGGATTCAATGAAAAACTGTTTTTT	CASSLGGFNEKLFF
-	TRBJ2-7	TRBV29-1	-	TGCAGCGTTGGCAGCCCCCTCGAGCAGTACTTC	CSVGSPLEQYF